This is a list of T cell receptor beta chains from one sample in a study of early stage breast cancer tumors. Produced via immunoSEQ multiplex PCR; TCRdb's table is partial and in-frame only. The sample lists about 10,000 clones; 64% were seen once. Sequenced material: breast tumor tissue. The origin of the receptors is a person in their sixties with breast cancer. CDR3s include the opening cysteine and the closing phenylalanine or tryptophan. D genes are given only for firm matches. A clone size is listed for some rows: how often the clone was seen (once, few, many), or a class if it is expanded.

>TRBJ1-5|TRBV13|.|.
TGTGCCAGCAGCTTTCAGGGCAGTTCGGGGCCCCAGCATTTT
CASSFQGSSGPQHF
>TRBJ1-2|TRBV27|.|TRBD1
TGTGCCAGCAGTTCCCAAACACAGGGGCGCGGCTACACCTTC
CASSSQTQGRGYTF
>TRBJ1-6|TRBV2|few|.
TGTGCCAGCAGTGAAGGAAGACCCTATAATTCACCCCTCCACTTT
CASSEGRPYNSPLHF
>TRBJ1-2|TRBV6-4|few|.
TGTGCCAGCAGTGACGGGGACGGAACGCACTATGGCTACACCTTC
CASSDGDGTHYGYTF
>TRBJ2-2|TRBV6-4|few|.
TGTGCCAGCAGTGTCGGGAGCACCGGGGAGCTGTTTTTT
CASSVGSTGELFF
>TRBJ1-1|TRBV5-4|.|TRBD1
TGTGCCAGCAGCTCGGGATTGGACAGGGTTTTGACTGAAGCTTTCTTT
CASSSGLDRVLTEAFF
>TRBJ2-5|TRBV11-1|.|.
TGTGCCAGCAGCTTAGCCCCACAGGGAGGGCAAGAGACCCAGTACTTC
CASSLAPQGGQETQYF
>TRBJ2-7|TRBV7-2|.|.
TGTGCCAGCAGCTTAGAGACTGGTGTGTCCTACGAGCAGTACTTC
CASSLETGVSYEQYF
>TRBJ2-2|TRBV29-1|.|.
TGCAGCGCCTCGGGGTCGGAACACAACTTTAACACCGGGGAGCTGTTTTTT
CSASGSEHNFNTGELFF
>TRBJ2-1|TRBV15|.|.
TGTGCCACCAGCAGCGGGACTGGAAGCTCCTACAATGAGCAGTTCTTC
CATSSGTGSSYNEQFF
>TRBJ1-5|TRBV28|few|.
TGTGCCAGCAGTTTATCGGGGTCCTACAATCAGCCCCAGCATTTT
CASSLSGSYNQPQHF
>TRBJ1-1|TRBV7-2|.|.
TGTGCCAGCCTCGGGGGGAGCACTGAAGCTTTCTTT
CASLGGSTEAFF
>TRBJ2-7|TRBV5-1|.|.
TGCGCCAGCAGCTCGAGCCCCGGGGGCAACGTAGGCTCCTACGAGCAGTACTTC
CASSSSPGGNVGSYEQYF
>TRBJ1-5|TRBV5-6|few|.
TGTGCCAGCAGCACATACAATCAGCCCCAGCATTTT
CASSTYNQPQHF
>TRBJ1-1|TRBV11-1|.|.
TGTGCCAGCAGCTCAGGGGCGTTGAGTACTGAAGCTTTCTTT
CASSSGALSTEAFF
>TRBJ2-3|TRBV5-3|.|TRBD2
TGTGCCAGAAGCCCCCGGCATGGGACTAGCGGGGGGGCCAGATGTAGGTATACGCAGTATTTT
CARSPRHGTSGGARCRYTQYF
>TRBJ2-3|TRBV15|.|.
TGTGCCACCAGCTTGTACCGGGACGCCACAGATACGCAGTATTTT
CATSLYRDATDTQYF
>TRBJ1-5|TRBV10-2|.|TRBD1
TGCGCCAGCAGTATCCCTACCGGGACAGGGGGCAGGTTCGATCAGCCCCAGCATTTT
CASSIPTGTGGRFDQPQHF
>TRBJ2-5|TRBV7-2|.|.
TGTGCCAGCAGCCGCTTTACTAGACGGGAGACCCAGTACTTC
CASSRFTRRETQYF
>TRBJ2-1|TRBV29-1|.|TRBD2
TGCAGCGTTGAAGATCTTGGGACTAGCGGGGGGTATAATGAGCAGTTCTTC
CSVEDLGTSGGYNEQFF
>TRBJ1-1|TRBV5-5|.|.
TGTGCCAGCAGCTTGGAGGAGGGTTGGACTGAAGCTTTCTTT
CASSLEEGWTEAFF
>TRBJ1-1|TRBV19|few|TRBD1
TGTGCCAGTAGTACAACAGGGGTCGGTAGCACTGAAGCTTTCTTT
CASSTTGVGSTEAFF
>TRBJ1-3|TRBV7-9|.|.
TGTGCCAGCAGCCAGGCCCTTCTCGGGGACACCATATATTTT
CASSQALLGDTIYF
>TRBJ1-1|TRBV28|.|.
TGTGCCAGCAGTCTCCGTCGTACTGAAGCTTTCTTT
CASSLRRTEAFF
>TRBJ1-2|TRBV5-6|.|.
TGTGCCAGCAGGGGGTGGGGCATCCAAGCTAACTATGGCTACACCTTC
CASRGWGIQANYGYTF
>TRBJ2-7|TRBV28|few|.
TGTGCCAGTAGGGTCAAACCCTACGAGCAGTACTTC
CASRVKPYEQYF
>TRBJ1-2|TRBV7-9|.|.
TGTGCCAGCAGCTTACGGGGGGACTCTGGGTATGGCTACACCTTC
CASSLRGDSGYGYTF
>TRBJ2-6|TRBV28|.|.
TGTGCCAGCAGCCCTGGACAGTCCTCATTCTCTCTGGGGGCCAACGTCCTGACTTTC
CASSPGQSSFSLGANVLTF
>TRBJ2-7|TRBV5-8|.|.
TGTGCCAGCAGCTTGTTCTACGAGCAGTACTTC
CASSLFYEQYF
>TRBJ1-2|TRBV6-1|.|.
TGTGCCAGCAGTGAAGCGGAGAACTATGGCTACACCTTC
CASSEAENYGYTF
>TRBJ2-7|TRBV7-7|.|TRBD1
TGTGCTAGCAGCATCGACAGGGGGGGAGCCTACGAGCAGTACTTC
CASSIDRGGAYEQYF
>TRBJ2-1|TRBV5-1|.|.
TGCGCCAGCAGCTTGGCCGCAGGGAGCTCCTACAATGAGCAGTTCTTC
CASSLAAGSSYNEQFF
>TRBJ2-7|TRBV7-8|.|TRBD1
TGTGCCAGCAGCTTAGTCCACCCGGGACAGGGGAACGAGCAGTACTTC
CASSLVHPGQGNEQYF
>TRBJ1-5|TRBV28|.|.
TGTGCCAGCAGTCTACCAGGCCACAGGGCGGGACAGCCCCAGCATTTT
CASSLPGHRAGQPQHF
>TRBJ2-5|TRBV6-9|.|.
TGTGCCAACAGGGTTGAGCAGTACTTC
CANRVEQYF
>TRBJ1-2|TRBV5-1|.|.
TGCGCCAGCAGCTTGGTTGGGACGGCTAACTATGGCTACACCTTC
CASSLVGTANYGYTF
>TRBJ2-5|TRBV7-6|once|TRBD2
TGTGCCAGCAGCTTAGCTCCTAGCGGGGGGCAAGAGACCCAGTACTTC
CASSLAPSGGQETQYF
>TRBJ2-5|TRBV28|.|.
TGTGCCAGCAGCCGAAAAGGGAAAGAGACCCAGTACTTC
CASSRKGKETQYF
>TRBJ1-1|TRBV27|.|.
TGTGCCAGCAGTTTATTCGGCAGGGACGGGGCTTTCTTT
CASSLFGRDGAFF
>TRBJ2-2|TRBV7-9|.|.
TGTGCCAGCAGCTCCGGGACCGAATTAGGAGGGGAGCTGTTTTTT
CASSSGTELGGELFF
>TRBJ2-5|TRBV4-2|.|.
TGTGCCAGCAGCCCCCGCGGTCCGGGACCAGAAGAGACCCAGTACTTC
CASSPRGPGPEETQYF
>TRBJ2-7|TRBV28|.|TRBD1
TGTGCCAGCAGTGGACAGGGGCCGGGGGACGAGCAGTACTTC
CASSGQGPGDEQYF
>TRBJ1-2|TRBV27|.|TRBD1
TGTGCCAGCAGTCTCCGGGACAGGGGGCTTTATGGCTACACCTTC
CASSLRDRGLYGYTF
>TRBJ2-2|TRBV7-2|few|TRBD1
TGTGCCAGCAGCTTAACAGGGGTGGGCACCGGGGAGCTGTTTTTT
CASSLTGVGTGELFF
>TRBJ2-7|TRBV15|few|.
TGTGCCACCAGCAGGACGTCGATTGGGGAGCAGTACTTC
CATSRTSIGEQYF
>TRBJ1-1|TRBV10-3|.|TRBD1
TGTGCCATTGGACAGGGTTGGAACACTGAAGCTTTCTTT
CAIGQGWNTEAFF
>TRBJ1-6|TRBV27|.|TRBD1
TGTGCCAGCAGAGAAGGGGGCGTCTGGTCACCCCTCCACTTT
CASREGGVWSPLHF